This T cell receptor beta chain is from a study of T cell responses to AZD1222 COVID-19 vaccine (dated by TCRdb to 2020 to 2023). A note on the overall study: AZD1222 recipients with second doses at about 4 weeks or about 12 weeks were pooled, because spike-specific TCR depth and breadth did not differ between schedules. TCR sequencing was performed for fewer than 250 trial participants, of whom about 200 were given two doses of AZD1222 and around 26 were given two doses of MenACWY control vaccine. Trial participants were enrolled by age into subgroups of 18-55, 56-69 and 70-plus years, and approximately 150, 30 and 60 TCR-sequenced participants, respectively, were included in these subgroups.

CDR1 SGHTA and CDR2 FQGTGA are derived from the germline V gene. Unmatched junction bases come to 3, with V trimmed by 1 base and J by 0 bases. The CDR3 goes from the cysteine to the phenylalanine over 16 residues. Left in the record is the CDR3 DNA by itself, 48 bases read in frame from the first base. Beyond this particular receptor, the publication reports: The whole spike protein was spanned by vaccine-associated CD4 TCRs, and dominant responses were seen in regions 160-218 and 743-854. The 56-69-year group was small, and its depth increase did not reach significance, likely because of low power. Because no samples from the day 14 peak response were available, repertoires could be characterized only after the peak T cell response. Participants were mostly white British and included more females than males, and it was suggested by the authors that clonal diversity may have been underestimated. Conclusions about previously exposed vaccinees are limited because only a handful of AZD1222 recipients were SARS-CoV-2 seropositive at baseline. After two AZD1222 doses, spike-specific TCR breadth and depth were significantly higher than at day 0 and than in MenACWY recipients. Reportedly, close to half of the unique spike-specific TCRs recognized epitopes lying outside the regions that are mutated in the B.1.351 and B.1.1.7 variants.

The time point label corresponds to: baseline before first vaccination. Vaccinee samples were obtained from the UK trials COV001 and COV002, which included a single-blind randomized controlled phase 2/3 trial of AZD1222 (ChAdOx1 nCoV-19) in healthy adults. For TCRbeta chain sequencing, PBMC samples were collected from trial participants at day 0 and at day 28 after the second dose. The CDR3 regions of human TCRbeta chains were analyzed by immunosequencing. Regarding the original processing steps: Repertoire TCRs were matched against a reference library of SARS-CoV-2-specific TCRs generated with the MIRA antigen-specificity platform. Breadth was defined as the fraction of unique TCRs that were SARS-CoV-2-associated, and depth was defined as the fraction of total T cells that were SARS-CoV-2-associated. Using the MIRA data, every spike-specific TCR was mapped to the spike region that the TCR reacted to and assigned to either a CD4 or a CD8 class. Log10-transformed breadth and depth values were compared by one-way ANOVA with Sidak's multiple comparisons tests. The source is immuneACCESS, and TCRdb retained only in-frame sequences with V and J called. Part of the clones is not carried over; for the studies checked, unresolved V genes explain less than half of this, and the remainder is unexplained. D and trimming were read from the DNA, whereas the V and J calls and clone size are those reported in that table. Recorded for this sample are 90,000 to 100,000 clones; 70% to 90% of them occurred a single time. Of the sample, about 2.9% is held by the ten largest clones.

Comment on this clone: Its target antigen remains unknown. Base qualities are missing; no much larger clone stands one base away.

The specimen comprised peripheral blood, sampled on day 0 of AZD1222 vaccination. The TCR was taken from an adult in good health. The sequence links TRBV7-3 to TRBJ2-1, with 7 central nucleotides matching TRBD2. The encoded CDR3 is CASSLMGGTSYNEQFF. The sequenced DNA: TGTGCCAGCAGCTTAATGGGAGGGACCTCCTACAATGAGCAGTTCTTC.